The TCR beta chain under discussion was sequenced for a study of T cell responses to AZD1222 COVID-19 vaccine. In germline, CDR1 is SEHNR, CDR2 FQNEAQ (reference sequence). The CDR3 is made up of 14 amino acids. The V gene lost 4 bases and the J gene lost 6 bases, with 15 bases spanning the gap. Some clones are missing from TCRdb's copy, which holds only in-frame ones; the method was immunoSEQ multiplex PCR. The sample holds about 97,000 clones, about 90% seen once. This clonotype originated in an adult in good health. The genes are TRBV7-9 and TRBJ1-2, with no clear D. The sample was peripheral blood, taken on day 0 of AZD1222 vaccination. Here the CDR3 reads CASSSLISGNGYTF. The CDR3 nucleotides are TGTGCCAGCAGCTCGCTTATCTCGGGAAATGGCTACACCTTC.